This T cell receptor (beta chain) was found in a study of neurological immune-mediated disorders. Overall study findings and caveats: The absence of any CDR3 amino acid sequence shared by expanded clones across subjects suggests that repertoires were private in all groups.

Specified time point: longitudinal time-point 1 (baseline). Serving as healthy controls were blood bank volunteers based in Maryland, USA. The unsorted libraries had their origin in 2 million PBMCs stored at -80 C. The V and J ends lost 5 bases and 3 bases respectively, with 13 bases between them. The CDR3 spans 13 residues. In germline, CDR1 is DFQATT, CDR2 SNEGSKA (reference sequence). The sample holds many counts of this clonotype. Its specificity is not known. The cDNA came from 5'RACE with 10-nucleotide random UMIs. One entry per CDR3 protein results from TCRdb running MiXCR on the 5' RACE reads. The sample lists more than 70,000 distinct CDR3 sequences, 9.5% to 13% occurring once.

The J gene is TRBJ1-2, the V gene TRBV20-1; D may be TRBD1 (5 bases). This clonotype was obtained from a man aged 25-40 years in good health. The sequencing input was PBMCs. CDR3 in amino acids: CSAEAPGDYGYTF. The CDR3 bases are TGCAGTGCTGAGGCCCCGGGGGACTATGGCTACACCTTC.